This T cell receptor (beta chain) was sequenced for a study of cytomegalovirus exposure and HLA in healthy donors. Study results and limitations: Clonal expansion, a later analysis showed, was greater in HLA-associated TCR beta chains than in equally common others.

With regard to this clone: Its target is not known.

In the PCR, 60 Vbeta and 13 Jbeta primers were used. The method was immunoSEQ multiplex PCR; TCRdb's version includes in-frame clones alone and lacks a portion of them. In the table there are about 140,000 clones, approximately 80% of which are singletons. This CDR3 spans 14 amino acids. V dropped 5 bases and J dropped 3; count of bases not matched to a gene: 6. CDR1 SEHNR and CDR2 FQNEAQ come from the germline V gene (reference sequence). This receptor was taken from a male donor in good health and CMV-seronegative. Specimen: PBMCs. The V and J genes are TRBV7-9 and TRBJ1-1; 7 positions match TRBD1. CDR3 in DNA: TGTGCCAGCAGCCCGAAGGGGGCCCACACTGAAGCTTTCTTT. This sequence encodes CASSPKGAHTEAFF.